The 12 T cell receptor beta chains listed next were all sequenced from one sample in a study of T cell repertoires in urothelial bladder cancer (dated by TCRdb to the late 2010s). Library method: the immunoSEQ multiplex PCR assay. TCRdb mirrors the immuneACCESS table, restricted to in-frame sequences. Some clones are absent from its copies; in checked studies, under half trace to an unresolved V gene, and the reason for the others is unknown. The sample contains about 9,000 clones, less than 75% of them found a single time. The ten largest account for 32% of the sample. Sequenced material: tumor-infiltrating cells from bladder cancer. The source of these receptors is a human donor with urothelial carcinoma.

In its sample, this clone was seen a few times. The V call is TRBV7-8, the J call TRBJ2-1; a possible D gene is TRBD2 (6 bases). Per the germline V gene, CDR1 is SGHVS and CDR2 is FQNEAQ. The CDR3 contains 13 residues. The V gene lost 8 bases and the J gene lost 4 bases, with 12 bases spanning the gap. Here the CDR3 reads CASRASDYNEQFF. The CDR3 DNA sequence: TGTGCCAGCCGAGCTAGCGATTACAATGAGCAGTTCTTC. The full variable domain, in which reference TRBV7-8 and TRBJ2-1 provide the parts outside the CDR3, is GAGVSQSPRYKVAKRGQDVALRCDPISGHVSLFWYQQALGQGPEFLTYFQNEAQLDKSGLPSDRFFAERPEGSVSTLKIQRTQQEDSAVYLCASRASDYNEQFFGPGTRLTVL.

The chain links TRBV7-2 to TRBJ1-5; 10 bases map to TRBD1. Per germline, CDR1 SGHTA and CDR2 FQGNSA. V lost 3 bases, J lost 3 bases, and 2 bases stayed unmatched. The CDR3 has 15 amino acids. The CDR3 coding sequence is TGTGCCAGCAGCTTGGACAGGGGGGACAATCAGCCCCAGCATTTT. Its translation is CASSLDRGDNQPQHF.

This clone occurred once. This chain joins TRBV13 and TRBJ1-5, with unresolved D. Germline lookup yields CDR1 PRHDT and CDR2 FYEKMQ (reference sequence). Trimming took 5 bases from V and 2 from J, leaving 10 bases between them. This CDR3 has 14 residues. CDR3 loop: CASSRREGNQPQHF. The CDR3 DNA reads TGTGCCAGCAGCAGGAGGGAAGGCAATCAGCCCCAGCATTTT. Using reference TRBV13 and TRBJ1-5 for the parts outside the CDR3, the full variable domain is AAGVIQSPRHLIKEKRETATLKCYPIPRHDTVYWYQQGPGQDPQFLISFYEKMQSDKGSIPDRFSAQQFSDYHSELNMSSLELGDSALYFCASSRREGNQPQHFGDGTRLSIL.

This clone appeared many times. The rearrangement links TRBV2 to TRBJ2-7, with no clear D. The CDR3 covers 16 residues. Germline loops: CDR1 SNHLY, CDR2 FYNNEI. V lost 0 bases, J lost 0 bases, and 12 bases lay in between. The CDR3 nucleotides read TGTGCCAGCAGTGAAGCGCAACGCAGGAGCTCCTACGAGCAGTACTTC. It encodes CASSEAQRRSSYEQYF.

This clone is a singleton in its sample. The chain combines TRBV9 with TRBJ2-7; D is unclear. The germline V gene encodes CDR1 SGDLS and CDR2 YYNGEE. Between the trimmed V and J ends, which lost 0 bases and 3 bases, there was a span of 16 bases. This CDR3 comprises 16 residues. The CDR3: CASSVGPQHSGYEQYF. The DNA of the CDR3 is TGTGCCAGCAGCGTAGGACCACAACATAGTGGCTACGAGCAGTACTTC.

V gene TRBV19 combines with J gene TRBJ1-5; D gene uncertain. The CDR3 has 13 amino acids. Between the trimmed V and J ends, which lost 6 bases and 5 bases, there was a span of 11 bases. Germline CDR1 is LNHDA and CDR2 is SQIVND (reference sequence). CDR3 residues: CASREQWYQPQHF. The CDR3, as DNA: TGTGCCAGTAGGGAACAGTGGTATCAGCCCCAGCATTTT.

CDR3 DNA sequence: TGTGCCACCAGCAGAGTTGTTTTTGATGGAAATCAGCCCCAGCATTTT. Translation gives CATSRVVFDGNQPQHF. The chain links TRBV15 to TRBJ1-5; D is unresolved. Trimming removed 1 base at V and 4 bases at J, with 14 bases between. Germline CDR1 and CDR2: LNHNV and YYDKDF (reference sequence). The CDR3 runs to 16 residues.

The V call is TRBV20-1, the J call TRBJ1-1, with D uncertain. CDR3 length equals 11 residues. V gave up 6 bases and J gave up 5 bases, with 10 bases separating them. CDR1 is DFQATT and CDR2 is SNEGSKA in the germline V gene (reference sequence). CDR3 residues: CSAGGWTEAFF. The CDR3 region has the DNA TGCAGTGCGGGTGGGTGGACTGAAGCTTTCTTT.

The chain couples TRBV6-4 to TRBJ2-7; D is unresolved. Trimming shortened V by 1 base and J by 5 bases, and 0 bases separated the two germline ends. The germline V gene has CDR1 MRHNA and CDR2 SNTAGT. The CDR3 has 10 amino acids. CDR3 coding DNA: TGTGCCAGCAGTGACTACGAGCAGTACTTC. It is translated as CASSDYEQYF.

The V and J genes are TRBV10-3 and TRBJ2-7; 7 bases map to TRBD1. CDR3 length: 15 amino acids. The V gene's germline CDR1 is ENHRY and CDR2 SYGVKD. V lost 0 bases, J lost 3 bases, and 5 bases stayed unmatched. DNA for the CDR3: TGTGCCATCAGTGAGTCGGGGACAGCCGTCTACGAGCAGTACTTC. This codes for CAISESGTAVYEQYF.

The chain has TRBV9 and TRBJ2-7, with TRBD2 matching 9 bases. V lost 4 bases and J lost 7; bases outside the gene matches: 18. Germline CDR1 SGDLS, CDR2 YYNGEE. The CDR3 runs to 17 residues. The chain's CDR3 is CASSPVPNLGLAIEQYF. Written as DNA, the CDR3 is TGTGCCAGCAGCCCGGTCCCGAACCTAGGACTAGCGATTGAGCAGTACTTC.

The CDR3 sequence is CASSQHNNYGYTF. The CDR3 DNA reads as TGTGCCAGCAGCCAACACAATAACTATGGCTACACCTTC. V gene TRBV14 combines with J gene TRBJ1-2; no reliable D call. The CDR3 runs 13 residues. Germline lookup yields CDR1 SGHDN and CDR2 FVKESK. V was pared by 2 bases and J by 1 base, with 5 bases between.